This TCR beta chain was recorded in a study of blood T cells in healthy people across ages. The use of a sample-barcoded 5' primer and a J-beta primer mix characterized a second PCR of 7 to 11 cycles. TCRdb independently ran MiXCR on the 5' RACE reads; one entry per CDR3 protein. Of over a million distinct CDR3 sequences listed, 59% are singletons. General study findings and limits: It was the long-lived donors that had more naive CD4+ cells and higher diversity than aged donors. The recorded TCR beta diversity per million T cells decreased in a roughly linear manner with age.

Per germline, CDR1 MGHRA and CDR2 YSYEKL. V shed 0 bases and J shed 5 bases, with 17 bases lying between them. The CDR3 is 16 amino acids. About this clonotype itself: Its antigen is not known.

J is TRBJ2-7 and V is TRBV4-1; D tentatively reads TRBD1 or TRBD2 (6 bases each). This clonotype was obtained from a man younger than 30 in good health. Sequencing was performed on blood. The CDR3 spells CASSQESGGLNDEQYF. The CDR3 DNA is TGCGCCAGCAGCCAAGAATCCGGGGGCCTCAACGACGAGCAGTACTTC.